This is a list of T cell receptor beta chains from one sample in a study of shared clonotypes between healthy human individuals. TCRdb keeps only in-frame clones here, not all; method: immunoSEQ multiplex PCR. The sample shows more than 2 million clones, 93% of them seen only once. The specimen was naive CD8+ T cells from PBMCs. The source of these receptors is a young man in good health. Some clones in this sample may be carry-over from other donors' samples. Each CDR3 is given with its conserved first and last residue. The D gene is left open where the match is weak. Only some rows state a clone size, as once, few, many or a class for expanded clones.

>TRBJ1-3|TRBV6-1|-|-
CASSEVGSGNTIYF
TGTGCCAGCAGTGAAGTGGGCTCTGGAAACACCATATATTTT
>TRBJ2-5|TRBV28|-|-
CASSSRWGQETQYF
TGTGCCAGCAGTTCACGGTGGGGGCAAGAGACCCAGTACTTC
>TRBJ2-3|TRBV19|-|TRBD2
CASSLGRGRAGDTQYF
TGTGCCAGTAGCCTGGGGCGCGGGAGGGCCGGAGATACGCAGTATTTT
>TRBJ2-1|TRBV7-9|-|TRBD1
CASSDRQGYNEQFF
TGTGCCAGCAGCGACCGACAGGGTTACAATGAGCAGTTCTTC
>TRBJ2-3|TRBV7-8|-|-
CASSIAGDYSTDTQYF
TGTGCCAGCAGCATTGCAGGGGATTATAGCACAGATACGCAGTATTTT
>TRBJ2-7|TRBV29-1|-|TRBD1
CSVEMGQGYRRGLSYEQYF
TGCAGCGTTGAAATGGGACAGGGGTACCGGAGGGGGCTTTCCTACGAGCAGTACTTC
>TRBJ2-7|TRBV5-4|-|TRBD2
CASSLFPGLAGGPPWYEQYF
TGTGCCAGCAGCTTGTTCCCGGGACTAGCGGGAGGGCCCCCCTGGTACGAGCAGTACTTC
>TRBJ2-1|TRBV5-1|-|-
CASIQGKGVRDNEQFF
TGCGCCAGCATCCAGGGTAAGGGGGTCCGGGACAATGAGCAGTTCTTC
>TRBJ1-5|TRBV7-8|-|-
CASSSAGEPSDQPQHF
TGTGCCAGCAGTTCCGCTGGGGAGCCTTCGGATCAGCCCCAGCATTTT
>TRBJ2-2|TRBV11-2|-|-
CASSFLPTGELFF
TGTGCCAGCAGCTTTCTCCCCACCGGGGAGCTGTTTTTT
>TRBJ2-2|TRBV10-3|few|TRBD2
CAISESGTSGSTGELFF
TGTGCCATCAGTGAGTCGGGGACTAGCGGGAGTACCGGGGAGCTGTTTTTT
>TRBJ2-4|TRBV10-3|-|TRBD2
CAISDGTSGIAKNIQYF
TGTGCCATCAGTGACGGGACTAGCGGGATAGCCAAAAACATTCAGTACTTC
>TRBJ2-7|TRBV10-1|-|-
CASSEGSSYEQYF
TGCGCCAGCAGTGAAGGCAGCTCCTACGAGCAGTACTTC
>TRBJ2-3|TRBV25-1|-|-
CASSTDTQYF
TGTGCCAGCAGTACGGATACGCAGTATTTT
>TRBJ2-2|TRBV5-4|-|TRBD2
CASSPPGSGSIGGELFF
TGTGCCAGCAGCCCTCCAGGAAGCGGGAGTATCGGCGGGGAGCTGTTTTTT
>TRBJ2-7|TRBV15|-|TRBD2
CATSSPSGSSYEQYF
TGTGCCACCAGCAGCCCTAGCGGGAGCTCCTACGAGCAGTACTTC
>TRBJ2-2|TRBV15|once|TRBD1
CATSDRETGELFF
TGTGCCACCAGCGACAGGGAAACCGGGGAGCTGTTTTTT
>TRBJ2-2|TRBV29-1|-|-
CSVEGGESTGELFF
TGCAGCGTTGAAGGAGGGGAGAGCACCGGGGAGCTGTTTTTT
>TRBJ1-1|TRBV5-1|-|-
CASSLWAGERNTEAFF
TGCGCCAGCAGCTTGTGGGCAGGCGAGCGGAACACTGAAGCTTTCTTT
>TRBJ2-3|TRBV7-6|once|TRBD2
CASSLARSWASGSGDTQYF
TGTGCCAGCAGCTTAGCTCGTTCCTGGGCTAGCGGGAGTGGAGATACGCAGTATTTT
>TRBJ1-1|TRBV27|-|-
CASSSPPTGNTEAFF
TGTGCCAGCAGTTCCCCCCCGACAGGGAACACTGAAGCTTTCTTT
>TRBJ2-7|TRBV7-8|-|TRBD2
CASSLFGGGSSGYEQYF
TGTGCCAGCAGCTTATTCGGGGGAGGGAGTAGTGGCTACGAGCAGTACTTC
>TRBJ2-7|TRBV11-2|-|-
CASSLTGGYEQYF
TGTGCCAGCAGCTTAACCGGCGGCTACGAGCAGTACTTC
>TRBJ2-7|TRBV4-2|once|TRBD1
CASTTNPGQGRYEQYF
TGTGCCAGCACCACAAATCCGGGACAGGGTCGGTACGAGCAGTACTTC
>TRBJ2-3|TRBV11-3|-|TRBD2
CASSLTSGFTDTQYF
TGTGCCAGCAGCTTGACTAGCGGTTTCACAGATACGCAGTATTTT
>TRBJ1-2|TRBV13|-|-
CASSLRIGNYGYTF
TGTGCCAGCAGCTTAAGGATAGGGAACTATGGCTACACCTTC
>TRBJ2-2|TRBV12-5|-|-
CASGLVPPTGSTGELFF
TGTGCTAGTGGTTTGGTACCCCCCACAGGGAGCACCGGGGAGCTGTTTTTT
>TRBJ1-5|TRBV2|once|-
CASSAGQVYSNQPQHF
TGTGCCAGCAGTGCAGGGCAGGTGTATAGCAATCAGCCCCAGCATTTT
>TRBJ2-1|TRBV19|-|TRBD2
CASSRRGGLEVNEQFF
TGTGCCAGTAGTCGAAGGGGGGGACTAGAAGTTAATGAGCAGTTCTTC
>TRBJ2-1|TRBV6-5|once|-
CASSYGPLSSYNEQFF
TGTGCCAGCAGTTACGGACCCCTATCCTCCTACAATGAGCAGTTCTTC
>TRBJ2-3|TRBV5-1|-|TRBD1
CASSLAAGGMDTQYF
TGCGCCAGCAGCTTGGCGGCAGGGGGCATGGATACGCAGTATTTT